A single sample gave rise to the 2 T cell receptor beta chains below, sequenced in a study of blood T cell repertoires in COVID-19. Assay: immunoSEQ multiplex PCR; the TCRdb copy retains only in-frame clones and omits some. The sample shows roughly 240,000 clones, 86% of them seen only once. The material sequenced was PBMCs or T cells enriched from blood (not recorded which). The receptors originated from a woman aged 45-59 years who had recovered from COVID-19.

This rearrangement joins TRBV30 to TRBJ2-3; TRBD1 is a possible D gene (6 bases). Germline loops: CDR1 GTSNPN, CDR2 SVGIG (reference sequence). The V gene lost 2 bases and the J gene lost 4 bases, with 13 bases spanning the gap. The CDR3 contains 14 residues. The CDR3 loop is CAWSSGGASDTQYF. The CDR3 DNA reads as TGTGCCTGGAGTTCTGGGGGCGCGTCAGATACGCAGTATTTT.

This clone came up once. The chain employs TRBV7-2 and TRBJ1-6; 7 nucleotides agree with TRBD1. CDR3 length: 14 amino acids. Trimming cost V 7 bases and J 5 bases; bases outside gene matches: 5. CDR1 and CDR2 (germline): SGHTA, FQGNSA. CDR3 nucleotide sequence: TGTGCCAGCAAACCGGGACAGCATAATTCACCCCTCCACTTT. Translating it yields CASKPGQHNSPLHF.